Shown below are 16 T cell receptor beta chains from a single sample sequenced in a study of CD8 T cells in ankylosing spondylitis. TCRdb used MiXCR to reprocess the 5' RACE reads, holding one entry per CDR3 protein. The repertoire holds 270,000 or so distinct CDR3 sequences, with 18% as singletons. Material for sequencing was blood, either unsorted or a sorted T cell fraction (not recorded which). These receptors were collected from a male donor with ankylosing spondylitis or in good health (not recorded which).

This chain joins TRBV27 and TRBJ2-1, with D perhaps matching TRBD1 (5 bases). This CDR3 region has 15 residues. Germline V lookup: CDR1 MNHEY, CDR2 SMNVEV (reference sequence). V was trimmed by 3 bases and J by 0 bases, leaving 9 bases between them. DNA of the CDR3: TGTGCCAGCAGTTTCCCTGACAGCTCCTACAATGAGCAGTTCTTC. This gives the protein CASSFPDSSYNEQFF.

This clonotype has a single count. The chain has TRBV3-1 and TRBJ2-3, with 8 bases identical to TRBD2. Germline CDR1 is LGHDT and CDR2 is YNNKEL (reference sequence). The CDR3 totals 19 residues. V lost 0 bases to trimming and J lost 0 bases; unmatched junction nucleotides: 11. CDR3 region: CASSQDPSGTSGSTDTQYF. The CDR3 DNA reads as TGTGCCAGCAGCCAAGATCCCTCAGGAACTAGCGGTAGCACAGATACGCAGTATTTT.

The chain combines TRBV7-9 with TRBJ2-3, with 11 nucleotides matching TRBD2. The CDR3 totals 15 residues. CDR1 and CDR2 from the germline V gene are SEHNR and FQNEAQ (reference sequence). Trimming cost V 5 bases and J 4 bases; bases outside gene matches: 5. The CDR3 is CASSITSGSADTQYF. The DNA for the CDR3 is TGTGCCAGCAGCATTACTAGCGGGAGTGCAGATACGCAGTATTTT.

This clonotype has a count of ten or more. The chain links TRBV6-5 to TRBJ2-7; 13 bases are a match to TRBD2. This CDR3 has 14 residues. With V trimmed by 5 bases and J by 7 bases, 5 bases remained unmatched. Germline lookup yields CDR1 MNHEY and CDR2 SVGAGI. The CDR3 nucleotides are TGTGCCAGCAGTACTAGCGGGAGGGCCGGTGAGCAGTACTTC. Translation: CASSTSGRAGEQYF.

This clonotype has just a few counts. This chain connects TRBV20-1 to TRBJ2-5; 13 nucleotides agree with TRBD2. After removal of 3 bases from V and 5 bases from J, the junction contained 9 bases not matched to a gene. The CDR3 sequence is 16 residues long. Germline CDR1 is DFQATT and CDR2 is SNEGSKA (reference sequence). CDR3 residues: CSARGLAGLPPETQYF. The CDR3 DNA sequence: TGCAGTGCTAGGGGACTAGCGGGACTCCCCCCCGAGACCCAGTACTTC.

This clonotype was detected only a few times. The V and J genes are TRBV4-3 and TRBJ1-3, with TRBD1 identical over 9 bases. Losses at the gene ends were 5 bases for V and 9 bases for J; bases not matched to a gene: 8. CDR1 and CDR2 (germline): LGHNA, YSLEER. This CDR3 spans 14 amino acids. CDR3: CASSEDRGFGTIYF. CDR3 DNA: TGCGCCAGCAGCGAGGACAGGGGTTTTGGCACCATATATTTT.

In this sample, this clonotype turned up a few times. The chain has TRBV24-1 and TRBJ2-7; 9 positions match TRBD2. The germline V gene encodes CDR1 KGHDR and CDR2 SFDVKD. The CDR3 loop spans 17 amino acids. J gave up 3 bases and V 4 bases, and 12 bases lay outside the gene matches. The CDR3 loop reads CATSDLRLAEGIYEQYF. CDR3 nucleotide sequence: TGTGCCACCAGTGACTTGAGACTAGCGGAAGGTATCTACGAGCAGTACTTC.

About this clonotype: It may be a read error: a sequence one base away is much more abundant. The chain combines TRBV12-3 or TRBV12-4 with TRBJ2-7; possible D gene TRBD2, 6 bases. The length of the CDR3 is 15 residues. CDR3 sequence (DNA): TGTGCCAGCAGTTTCGTTGCGGGATCCCTGGACGAGCAGTGCTTC. Amino acid sequence: CASSFVAGSLDEQCF.

The chain is built from TRBV28 and TRBJ1-4, with D possibly TRBD1 on 5 matching bases. Trimming pared 4 bases from V and 5 bases from J, leaving 26 bases between. CDR3 length: 19 residues. Per the germline V gene, CDR1 is MDHEN and CDR2 is SYDVKM. CDR3 residues: CASSSPSPTWRGDNEKLFF. In DNA form, the CDR3 reads TGTGCCAGCAGTTCACCGTCCCCAACATGGCGGGGGGACAATGAAAAACTGTTTTTT.

This clonotype was recorded a few times. This chain uses TRBV2 with TRBJ2-1, with 9 bases that match TRBD1. CDR1 SNHLY and CDR2 FYNNEI come from the germline V gene. The junction had 7 bases not matched to a gene; V was cut back by 6 bases and J by 7 bases. This CDR3 has 14 amino acids. CDR3 region: CASRSGTGINEQFF. As DNA, the CDR3 is TGTGCCAGCAGGAGTGGGACAGGGATAAATGAGCAGTTCTTC. The full variable domain, completed using reference TRBV2 and TRBJ2-1, is EPEVTQTPSHQVTQMGQEVILRCVPISNHLYFYWYRQILGQKVEFLVSFYNNEISEKSEIFDDQFSVERPDGSNFTLKIRSTKLEDSAMYFCASRSGTGINEQFFGPGTRLTVL.

This clonotype was picked up a small number of times. This chain uses TRBV20-1 with TRBJ2-3; 10 nucleotides agree with TRBD1. Germline-derived CDR1 and CDR2 are DFQATT and SNEGSKA (reference sequence). The CDR3 totals 15 residues. V gave up 4 bases and J gave up 5 bases; unmatched junction bases: 9. CDR3 DNA sequence: TGCAGTGCTAACCGGGACAGGGGCCCGGGAGATACGCAGTATTTT. Translating it yields CSANRDRGPGDTQYF.

The CDR3 is CASSRTSGTPYNEQFF. The CDR3, as DNA: TGTGCCAGCAGCCGCACTAGCGGAACCCCCTACAATGAGCAGTTCTTC. The chain has TRBV7-6 and TRBJ2-1; 8 positions match TRBD2. The CDR3 covers 16 residues. V shed 5 bases, J shed 2 bases, and the junction held 8 bases outside the gene matches. CDR1 is SGHVS and CDR2 is FNYEAQ in the germline V gene.

This sequence joins TRBV28 and TRBJ1-6, with 8 bases aligning to TRBD1. V lost 7 bases, J lost 10 bases, and 18 bases stayed unmatched. CDR1 is MDHEN, CDR2 SYDVKM, per germline. This CDR3 contains 17 residues. CDR3 sequence: CASTARARGLSESPLHF. DNA for the CDR3: TGTGCCAGCACCGCAAGGGCCAGGGGGCTCTCGGAGTCACCCCTCCACTTT.

This clonotype showed up many times. The rearrangement joins TRBV20-1 to TRBJ2-1, with 9 bases identical to TRBD2. CDR1 and CDR2 from the germline V gene are DFQATT and SNEGSKA (reference sequence). The CDR3 is made up of 18 amino acids. With 0 bases clipped from V and 0 bases from J, the junction kept 9 bases outside the gene matches. The CDR3: CSARELGLAWDSYNEQFF. The CDR3 DNA reads as TGCAGTGCTAGAGAATTGGGACTAGCCTGGGACTCCTACAATGAGCAGTTCTTC.

This clonotype was seen repeatedly, ten times or more. The chain couples TRBV12-3 or TRBV12-4 to TRBJ2-5, with 7 bases fitting TRBD1. Trimming took 5 bases from V and 2 from J; bases not matched to a gene: 8. This CDR3 spans 15 amino acids. CDR3 nucleotide sequence: TGTGCCAGCAGTCCGTATGACAGGGCTCAAGAGACCCAGTACTTC. It codes for CASSPYDRAQETQYF.

Many counts were recorded for this clonotype. The CDR3, as DNA: TGCAGTGCTAATGAGCCGACCTACGAGCAGTACTTC. This gives the protein CSANEPTYEQYF. The chain employs TRBV20-1 and TRBJ2-7; D gene uncertain. Deletions cut 4 bases from V and 2 bases from J, with 9 bases between. Germline CDR1 and CDR2: DFQATT and SNEGSKA (reference sequence). The CDR3 sequence is 12 residues long.